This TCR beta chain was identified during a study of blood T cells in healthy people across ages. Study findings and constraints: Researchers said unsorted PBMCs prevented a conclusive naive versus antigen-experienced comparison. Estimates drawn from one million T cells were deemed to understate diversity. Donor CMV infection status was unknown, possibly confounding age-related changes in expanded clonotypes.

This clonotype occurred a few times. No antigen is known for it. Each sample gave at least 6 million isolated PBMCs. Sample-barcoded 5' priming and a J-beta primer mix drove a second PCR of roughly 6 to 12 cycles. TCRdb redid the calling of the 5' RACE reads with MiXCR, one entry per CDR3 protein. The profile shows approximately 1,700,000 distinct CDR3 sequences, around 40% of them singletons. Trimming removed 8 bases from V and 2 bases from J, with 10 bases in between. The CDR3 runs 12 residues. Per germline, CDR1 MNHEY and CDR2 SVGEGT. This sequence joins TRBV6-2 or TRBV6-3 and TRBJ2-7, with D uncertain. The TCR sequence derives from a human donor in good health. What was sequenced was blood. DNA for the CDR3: TGTGCCAGCGAGGACGGAGCCTACGAGCAGTACTTC. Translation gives CASEDGAYEQYF.